This T cell receptor beta chain was observed in a study of PD-1 blockade in classical Hodgkin lymphoma. The wider study: On a schedule of every 2 weeks, patients received nivolumab 3 mg/kg intravenously.

Germline assignment: CDR1 SGHTA and CDR2 FQGNSA. The CDR3 contains 14 residues. V dropped 2 bases and J dropped 6 bases, with 11 bases sitting between them. Sequenced by immunoSEQ multiplex PCR; TCRdb stores in-frame clones only, minus some. The data contain 4,300 or so clones, 70% to 75% of them singletons. Each and every patient relapsed after autologous stem cell transplantation, and patients got differing brentuximab vedotin exposure. The material was peripheral blood mononuclear cells (PBMCs), obtained at baseline. The rearrangement uses TRBV7-2 and TRBJ1-5, with D hard to call. The sequence was collected from a human donor with classical Hodgkin lymphoma. CDR3 in amino acids: CASSLTRSVQPQHF. CDR3 sequence (DNA): TGTGCCAGCAGCTTAACGCGAAGCGTTCAGCCCCAGCATTTT.